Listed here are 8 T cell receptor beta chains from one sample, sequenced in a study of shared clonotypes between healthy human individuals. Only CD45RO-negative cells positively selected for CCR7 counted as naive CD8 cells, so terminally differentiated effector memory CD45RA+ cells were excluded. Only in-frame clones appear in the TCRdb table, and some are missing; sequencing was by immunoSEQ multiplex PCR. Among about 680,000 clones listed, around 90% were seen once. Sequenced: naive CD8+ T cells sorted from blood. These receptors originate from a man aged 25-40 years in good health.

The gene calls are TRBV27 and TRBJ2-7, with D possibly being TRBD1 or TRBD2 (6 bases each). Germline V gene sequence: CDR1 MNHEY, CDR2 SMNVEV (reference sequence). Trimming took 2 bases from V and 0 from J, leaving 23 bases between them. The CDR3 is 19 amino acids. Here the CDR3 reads CASSLGRGSSRDSSYEQYF. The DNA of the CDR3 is TGTGCCAGCAGTTTAGGAAGGGGGTCTTCGCGGGATAGCTCCTACGAGCAGTACTTC.

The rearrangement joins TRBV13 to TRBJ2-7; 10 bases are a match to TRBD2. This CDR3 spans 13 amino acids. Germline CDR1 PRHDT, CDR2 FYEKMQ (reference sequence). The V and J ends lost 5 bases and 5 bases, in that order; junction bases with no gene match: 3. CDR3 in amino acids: CASSPGLADEQYF. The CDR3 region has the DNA TGTGCCAGCAGCCCCGGACTAGCGGACGAGCAGTACTTC.

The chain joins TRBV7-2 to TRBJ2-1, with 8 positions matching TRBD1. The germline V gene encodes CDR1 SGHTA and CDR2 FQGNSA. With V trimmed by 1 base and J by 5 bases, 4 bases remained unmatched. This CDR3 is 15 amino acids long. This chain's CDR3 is CASSLEQGVHNEQFF. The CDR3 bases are TGTGCCAGCAGCTTAGAACAGGGGGTACACAATGAGCAGTTCTTC.

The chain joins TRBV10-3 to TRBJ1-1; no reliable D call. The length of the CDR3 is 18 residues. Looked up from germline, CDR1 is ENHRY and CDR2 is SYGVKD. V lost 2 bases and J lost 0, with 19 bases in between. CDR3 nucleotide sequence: TGTGCCATCAGTGAGCCGGGTACGGATCCGCCTCTGAACACTGAAGCTTTCTTT. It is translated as CAISEPGTDPPLNTEAFF.

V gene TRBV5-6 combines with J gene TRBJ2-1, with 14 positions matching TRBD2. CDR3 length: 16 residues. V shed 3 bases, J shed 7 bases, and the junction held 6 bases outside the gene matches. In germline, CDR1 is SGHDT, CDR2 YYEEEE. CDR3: CASSWGLAGVRNEQFF. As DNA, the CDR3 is TGTGCCAGCAGCTGGGGACTAGCGGGAGTGCGAAATGAGCAGTTCTTC.

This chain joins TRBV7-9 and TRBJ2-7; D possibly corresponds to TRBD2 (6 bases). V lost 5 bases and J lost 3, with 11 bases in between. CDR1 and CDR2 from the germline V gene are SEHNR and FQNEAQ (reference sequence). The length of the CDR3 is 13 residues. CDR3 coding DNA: TGTGCCAGCAGCCACCCCGGGAGCTACGAGCAGTACTTC. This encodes CASSHPGSYEQYF.

The CDR3 DNA follows: TGTGCCAGCAGCTGGGAGGAGACAGGGGGCGAGGAGACCCAGTACTTC. Encoded protein: CASSWEETGGEETQYF. This rearrangement joins TRBV5-4 to TRBJ2-5, with 10 bases aligning to TRBD1. The trim removed 3 bases at V and 5 bases at J, leaving 10 bases unmatched. The CDR3 is made up of 16 amino acids. Looked up from germline, CDR1 is SGHNT and CDR2 is YYREEE (reference sequence).

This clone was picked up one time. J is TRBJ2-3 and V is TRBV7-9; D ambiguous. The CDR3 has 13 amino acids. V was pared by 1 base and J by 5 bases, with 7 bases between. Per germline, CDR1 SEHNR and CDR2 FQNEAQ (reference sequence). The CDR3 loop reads CASSLGDGDTQYF. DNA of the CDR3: TGTGCCAGCAGCTTAGGAGATGGAGATACGCAGTATTTT. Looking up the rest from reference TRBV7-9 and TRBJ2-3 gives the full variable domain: DTGVSQNPRHKITKRGQNVTFRCDPISEHNRLYWYRQTLGQGPEFLTYFQNEAQLEKSRLLSDRFSAERPKGSFSTLEIQRTEQGDSAMYLCASSLGDGDTQYFGPGTRLTVL.